This TCR beta chain was documented in a study of CD4+ T cells in melanoma. Study findings and constraints: A reported correlation linked neoantigen-specific CD4+ T cells to CD8+, macrophage and B cell function. In melanoma, neoantigen-specific CD4+ T cells reportedly differed in differentiation state.

Sequencing was performed with immunoSEQ multiplex PCR; in TCRdb, only in-frame clones are kept and a portion is missing. Among about 5,700 clones listed, 55% to 75% were seen once. On this clone itself: Its specificity is not known.

The source is a human donor with melanoma. Specimen: cells from a culture (not recorded whether cultured in vitro).

The DNA of the CDR3 is TGTGCCAGCAGTTCTGGACAGGTCAGGAGTGAAAAACTGTTTTTT. Its protein is CASSSGQVRSEKLFF. The V and J genes are TRBV28 and TRBJ1-4, with 7 bases fitting TRBD1. After removal of 4 bases from V and 7 bases from J, the junction contained 9 bases not matched to a gene. The length of the CDR3 is 15 residues. Per the germline V gene, CDR1 is MDHEN and CDR2 is SYDVKM.